This T cell receptor beta chain was sequenced in a study of response to subunit inactivated influenza vaccine. TCRdb re-analysed the RT-PCR reads in MiXCR, keeping a single row per CDR3 protein. The data hold approximately 680,000 distinct CDR3 sequences, with around a sixth observed a single time. The germline CDR1 and CDR2 sequences are DFQATT and SNEGSKA (reference sequence). The junction had 6 bases not matched to a gene; V was cut back by 5 bases and J by 3 bases. This CDR3 is 13 amino acids long. The rearrangement links TRBV20-1 to TRBJ2-7; the match to TRBD1 covers 8 bases. Material: PBMCs from blood, obtained about 11 days after vaccination. The TCR comes from a man between 50 and 59 years old who received an inactivated influenza vaccine. As DNA, the CDR3 is TGCAGTGCTGGGGACAGGATCCTCTACGAGCAGTACTTC. It codes for CSAGDRILYEQYF.